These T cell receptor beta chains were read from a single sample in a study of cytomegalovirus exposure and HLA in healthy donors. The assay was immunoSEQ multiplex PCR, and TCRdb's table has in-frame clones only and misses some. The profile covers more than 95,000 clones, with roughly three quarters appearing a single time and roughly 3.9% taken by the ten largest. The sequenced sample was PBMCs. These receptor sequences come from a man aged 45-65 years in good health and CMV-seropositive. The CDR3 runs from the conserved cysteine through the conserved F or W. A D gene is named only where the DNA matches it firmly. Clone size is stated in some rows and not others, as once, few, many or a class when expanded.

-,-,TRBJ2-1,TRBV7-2,CASSLLRENEQFF,TGTGCCAGCAGCTTACTGCGGGAAAATGAGCAGTTCTTC
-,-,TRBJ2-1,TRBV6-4,CASSAGHESYNEQFF,TGTGCCAGCAGTGCCGGACACGAATCCTACAATGAGCAGTTCTTC
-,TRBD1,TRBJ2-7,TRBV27,CASSFPGQGTYEQYF,TGTGCCAGCAGTTTTCCGGGACAGGGTACCTACGAGCAGTACTTC
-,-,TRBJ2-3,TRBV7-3,CASSLTRAGTDTQYF,TGTGCCAGCAGCTTAACTAGAGCGGGCACAGATACGCAGTATTTT
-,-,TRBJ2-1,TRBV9,CASSAQGVGTGRDEQFF,TGTGCCAGCAGCGCCCAGGGTGTAGGCACTGGTCGGGATGAGCAGTTCTTC
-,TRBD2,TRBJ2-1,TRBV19,CAVGSGRNNEQFF,TGTGCCGTCGGGAGCGGGAGAAACAATGAGCAGTTCTTC
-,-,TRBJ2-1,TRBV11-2,CASSPQAGHNEQFF,TGTGCCAGCAGCCCACAGGCGGGGCACAATGAGCAGTTCTTC
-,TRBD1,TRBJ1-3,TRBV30,CAWNGQGLYTIYF,TGTGCCTGGAACGGACAGGGCTTATACACCATATATTTT
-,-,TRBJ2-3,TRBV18,CASSSGADTQYF,TGTGCCAGCTCATCCGGGGCAGATACGCAGTATTTT
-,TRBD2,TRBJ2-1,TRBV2,CASSPSGRGSYNEQFF,TGTGCCAGCAGTCCTAGCGGGAGGGGCTCCTACAATGAGCAGTTCTTC
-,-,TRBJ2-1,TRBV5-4,CASTFQGRSSYNEQFF,TGTGCCAGCACCTTTCAGGGGCGAAGCTCCTACAATGAGCAGTTCTTC
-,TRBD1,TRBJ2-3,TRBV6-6,CASLQGASTDTQYF,TGTGCCAGTTTACAGGGGGCTAGCACAGATACGCAGTATTTT
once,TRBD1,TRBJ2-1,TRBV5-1,CASSPTSTGTGGWNEQFF,TGCGCCAGCAGCCCAACCTCGACCGGGACAGGGGGCTGGAATGAGCAGTTCTTC
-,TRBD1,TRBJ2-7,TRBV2,CARSGTGPYEQYF,TGTGCCAGGTCAGGGACAGGCCCCTACGAGCAGTACTTC
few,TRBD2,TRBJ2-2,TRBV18,CASSPGTSGTTGELFF,TGTGCCAGCTCACCAGGGACTAGCGGAACCACCGGGGAGCTGTTTTTT
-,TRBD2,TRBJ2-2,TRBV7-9,CSSSSSSGSRVRNTGELFF,TGTTCCAGCAGCTCGAGTAGCGGGAGTCGAGTTAGGAACACCGGGGAGCTGTTTTTT
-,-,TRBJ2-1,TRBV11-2,CASSYLKRTAPAGQFF,TGTGCCAGCAGTTACCTGAAAAGGACGGCCCCCGCGGGGCAGTTCTTC
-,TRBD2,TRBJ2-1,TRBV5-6,CASSGDHSGSGWYNEQFF,TGTGCCAGCAGCGGGGATCATAGCGGGAGCGGGTGGTACAATGAGCAGTTCTTC
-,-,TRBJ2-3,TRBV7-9,CASRTLVSRGADTQYF,TGTGCCAGCAGAACCCTTGTCTCCAGGGGGGCAGATACGCAGTATTTT
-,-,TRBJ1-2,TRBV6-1,CASSERGMWAQDGYTF,TGTGCCAGCAGTGAAAGGGGAATGTGGGCCCAGGATGGCTACACCTTC
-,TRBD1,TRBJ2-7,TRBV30,CAWRDRQYEQYF,TGTGCCTGGAGGGACAGGCAATACGAGCAGTACTTC
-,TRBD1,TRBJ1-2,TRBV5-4,CASSRGDRGGYGYTF,TGTGCCAGCAGCCGAGGGGACAGGGGGGGCTATGGCTACACCTTC
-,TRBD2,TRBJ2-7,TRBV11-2,CASSLAGGSYEQYF,TGTGCCAGCAGCTTAGCGGGAGGTTCCTACGAGCAGTACTTC
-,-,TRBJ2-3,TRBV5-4,CASSLEVGLADTQYF,TGTGCCAGCAGCTTGGAGGTAGGACTCGCGGATACGCAGTATTTT
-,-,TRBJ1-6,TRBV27,CATSRRYNSPLHF,TGTGCCACCTCGAGGCGGTATAATTCACCCCTCCACTTT
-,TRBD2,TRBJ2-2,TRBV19,CASSIPKLAGETGELFF,TGTGCCAGTAGTATTCCCAAACTAGCGGGAGAGACCGGGGAGCTGTTTTTT
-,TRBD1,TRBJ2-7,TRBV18,CASSPVWTGVEQYF,TGTGCCAGCTCCCCCGTTTGGACAGGGGTCGAGCAGTACTTC
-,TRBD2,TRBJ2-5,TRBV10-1,CASAPGLAGIETQYF,TGCGCCAGCGCTCCGGGACTAGCGGGAATTGAGACCCAGTACTTC